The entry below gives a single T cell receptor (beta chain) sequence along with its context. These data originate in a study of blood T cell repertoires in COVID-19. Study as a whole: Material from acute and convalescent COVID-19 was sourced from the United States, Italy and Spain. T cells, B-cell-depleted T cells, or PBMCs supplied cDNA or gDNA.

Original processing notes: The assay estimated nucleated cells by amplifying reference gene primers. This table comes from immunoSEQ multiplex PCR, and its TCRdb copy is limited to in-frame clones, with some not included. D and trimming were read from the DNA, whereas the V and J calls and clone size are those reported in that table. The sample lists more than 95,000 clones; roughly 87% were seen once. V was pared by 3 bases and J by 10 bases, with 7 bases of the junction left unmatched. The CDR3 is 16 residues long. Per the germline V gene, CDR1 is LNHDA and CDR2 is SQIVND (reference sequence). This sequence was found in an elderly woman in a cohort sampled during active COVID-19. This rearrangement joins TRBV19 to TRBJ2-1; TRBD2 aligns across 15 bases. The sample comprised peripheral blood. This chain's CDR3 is CASSMPGLAGGYEQFF. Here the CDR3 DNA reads TGTGCCAGTAGTATGCCTGGACTAGCGGGAGGGTACGAGCAGTTCTTC. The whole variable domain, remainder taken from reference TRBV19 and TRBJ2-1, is DGGITQSPKYLFRKEGQNVTLSCEQNLNHDAMYWYRQDPGQGLRLIYYSQIVNDFQKGDIAEGYSVSREKKESFPLTVTSAQKNPTAFYLCASSMPGLAGGYEQFFGPGTRLTVL.